The clone carrying this T cell receptor (beta chain) was picked up a small number of times. The data originate from a study of early T cells in non-severe SARS-CoV-2 infection. The CDR3 contains 19 residues. Trimming took 5 bases from V and 0 from J, leaving 20 bases between them. Looked up from germline, CDR1 is SGHAT and CDR2 is FQNNGV. Individual cDNA molecules carried attached unique molecular identifiers. TCRdb recomputed calls from the 5' RACE reads with MiXCR, one row per CDR3 protein. The table has tens of thousands of distinct CDR3 sequences, around 13% seen once. This TCR came from an adult who was a healthcare worker with PCR-confirmed SARS-CoV-2 infection or an uninfected control (not recorded which). The gene calls are TRBV11-2 and TRBJ2-6, with D possibly being TRBD2 (6 bases). Sequencing was carried out using whole blood. This CDR3 reads CASSAPSAEGLSGANVLTF. Here the CDR3 DNA reads TGTGCCAGCAGCGCTCCCTCAGCGGAGGGACTCTCTGGGGCCAACGTCCTGACTTTC.